These T cell receptor beta chains were read from a single sample in a study of T cells in Graves' hyperthyroidism and ophthalmopathy. TCRdb passed the multiplex PCR reads through MiXCR, listing each CDR3 protein once. Of roughly 200,000 distinct CDR3 sequences in the sample, around 17% were seen once. Sample: blood. The receptors were gathered from a woman aged 45-59 years with Graves' hyperthyroidism. Both conserved end residues are part of each CDR3. D genes are given only for firm matches. Clone size appears in some rows only: once, few, many, or a class for an expanded clone.

TRBV5-5,TRBJ2-1,many,TRBD1,TGTGCCAGCAGCATGGACAGGGGAAGCGGGAATGAGCAGTTCTTC,CASSMDRGSGNEQFF
TRBV6-1,TRBJ2-1,-,-,TGTGCCGGATCCGAGAGCTCCTACAATGAGCAGTTCTTC,CAGSESSYNEQFF
TRBV3-1,TRBJ1-1,many,-,TGTGCCAGCAGACCGAACAGGGAGAACACTGAAGCTTTCTTT,CASRPNRENTEAFF
TRBV7-9,TRBJ2-3,many,-,TGTGCCAGCAGCTTACAAGGGGGAGATACGCAGTATTTT,CASSLQGGDTQYF
TRBV7-9,TRBJ2-1,-,TRBD1,TGTGCCAGCGAAAGACAGGGCTGGGATGAGCAGTTCTTC,CASERQGWDEQFF
TRBV7-3,TRBJ2-7,-,-,TGTGCCAGCAGCGCGGGACAGTCCTACGAGCAGTACTTC,CASSAGQSYEQYF
TRBV20-1,TRBJ2-7,few,TRBD2,TGCAGTGCTTTCCCCGGACTAGCGGGAAAGGACGAGCAGTACTTC,CSAFPGLAGKDEQYF
TRBV29-1,TRBJ1-2,-,-,TGCAGCGTTGAAGATAACAGGGAGGACTATGGCTACACCTTC,CSVEDNREDYGYTF
TRBV11-3,TRBJ2-2,-,-,TGTGCCAGCAGCTTTCTACAGGGTGGTATCGGGGAGCTGTTTTTT,CASSFLQGGIGELFF
TRBV2,TRBJ1-5,-,-,TGTGCCAGCAGGGAATGGAATCAGCCCCAGCATTTT,CASREWNQPQHF
TRBV20-1,TRBJ1-1,many,TRBD1,TGCAGTGCTAGAGATGGGCAGGGGGACACTGAAGCTTTCTTT,CSARDGQGDTEAFF
TRBV25-1,TRBJ2-7,-,-,TGTGCCAGCAGTAAAGAGTCCCAGGGCGCGTACGAGCAGTACTTC,CASSKESQGAYEQYF
TRBV9,TRBJ2-3,-,-,TGTGCCAGCAGCTTACAGGGCCGCACAGATACGCAGTATTTT,CASSLQGRTDTQYF
TRBV3-1,TRBJ2-7,many,TRBD2,TGTGCCAGCAGCCAAGGGCAGCTAGCGGGGTACGAGCAGTACTTC,CASSQGQLAGYEQYF
TRBV5-1,TRBJ2-5,-,TRBD1,TGCGCCAGCAGCTCACCCGGGACAGACCAAGAGACCCAGTACTTC,CASSSPGTDQETQYF
TRBV11-2,TRBJ2-5,many,-,TGTGCCAGCAGCTTAGAGGGGGACATTTTTCCCCAGTACTTC,CASSLEGDIFPQYF
TRBV6-5,TRBJ1-2,many,-,TGTGCCAGCAGTTACGCGGACGGGACTTCGGGCTATGGCTACACCTTC,CASSYADGTSGYGYTF
TRBV12-3/TRBV12-4,TRBJ1-1,many,-,TGTGCCAGCAGTTCCTCGGACGTGAACACTGAAGCTTTCTTT,CASSSSDVNTEAFF
TRBV9,TRBJ1-1,few,-,TGTGCCAGCAGCGTAGGAGGCGGTCATGAAGCTTTCTTT,CASSVGGGHEAFF
TRBV15,TRBJ1-2,-,-,TGTGCCACCAGCAGAGATCTGAGGCGGTTGGATGGCTACACCTTC,CATSRDLRRLDGYTF